Each of the 4 T cell receptor beta chains below was sequenced from the same sample in a study of blood T cells in healthy people across ages. Together with a sample-barcoded 5' primer, a J-beta primer mix was included in a second PCR lasting about 6 to 11 cycles. TCRdb used MiXCR to reprocess the 5' RACE reads, holding one entry per CDR3 protein. The sample consists of some 880,000 distinct CDR3 sequences, 30% to 45% of them appearing once. Sequenced: blood. Receptors were obtained from a man between 18 and 29 years old in good health.

The chain uses TRBV12-3 or TRBV12-4 and TRBJ2-7, with D possibly matching TRBD2 (7 bases). With the DNA end fitting TRBJ2-5 better, the J assignment may be wrong. CDR3 length: 13 residues. CDR3 sequence reads: CASSEGGGETQYF. The DNA for the CDR3 is TGTGCCAGCAGTGAAGGGGGAGGGGAGACCCAGTACTTC.

This clonotype turned up a few times. The chain is built from TRBV25-1 and TRBJ2-2; a weak D match, TRBD1 (5 bases). The CDR3 consists of 15 residues. The V end lost 4 bases, the J end lost 1 base, and 10 bases lay between the germline ends. Germline V gives CDR1 MGHDK, CDR2 SYGVNS. CDR3 DNA sequence: TGTGCCAGCAGTGCCGGACAATTGAACACCGGGGAGCTGTTTTTT. Protein sequence: CASSAGQLNTGELFF.

This chain links TRBV20-1 with TRBJ1-5; no clear D. CDR3 length: 13 amino acids. Germline V gene data show CDR1 as DFQATT and CDR2 as SNEGSKA (reference sequence). Trimming took off 3 bases at V and 5 bases at J, with 11 bases between the two ends. DNA of the CDR3: TGCAGTGCTAGGTCGGTCACGGATCAGCCCCAGCATTTT. Protein: CSARSVTDQPQHF.

Remarks on this clonotype: This clone may be a read error of a much larger clone one base away. This chain uses TRBV29-1 with TRBJ2-3; D might be TRBD1 (6 bases). CDR1 SQVTM and CDR2 ANQGSEA come from the germline V gene. The CDR3 consists of 14 residues. Between the trimmed V and J ends, which lost 2 bases and 4 bases, there was a span of 13 bases. The CDR3 region has the DNA TGCAGCGTTGAACTCCCACAGGGTCCAGATACGCAGTATTTT. This gives the protein CSVELPQGPDTQYF.